The source of this T cell receptor (beta chain) is a study of radiotherapy plus CTLA-4 blockade in lung cancer. Study-wide points: Radiotherapy was combined with ipilimumab, and tumor-derived TCR clones then expanded in blood.

Using immunoSEQ multiplex PCR, the repertoire was profiled, and TCRdb retains in-frame clones only, with some absent. Here the sample spans approximately 45,000 clones, approximately 62% being singletons. A remark on this clone: Its specificity is unknown.

Germline CDR1 is LGHNT and CDR2 is FRNRAP. V dropped 7 bases and J dropped 4 bases, with 20 bases sitting between them. This CDR3 region has 16 residues. Sequencing used peripheral blood, obtained from a patient treated with radiotherapy plus ipilimumab. The receptor was derived from a human donor with non-small cell lung cancer who had a partial response to radiotherapy plus ipilimumab. The gene calls are TRBV12-5 and TRBJ2-1; D may be TRBD2 (6 bases). The CDR3 loop reads CASASGVSSKYNEQFF. CDR3 sequence (DNA): TGTGCTAGTGCCTCGGGGGTCAGCAGTAAATACAATGAGCAGTTCTTC.